The entry below describes one TCR beta chain. Its antigen is not identified. This specimen belongs to a study of CD8 T cells in Susac syndrome. The overall study: Treatment status at blood draw for the Susac syndrome patients was therapy-naive, corticosteroids, or intravenous immunoglobulin alone. Study-wide results and limits: Susac CD8+ clonal expansion peaked in TEMRA cells and active patients.

The authors reverse transcribed about 0.5 to 1 ug RNA with random hexamers. Multiplex immunoSEQ PCR targeted 54 Vbeta and 13 Jbeta TCR beta segments. TCRdb re-derived calls from the immunoSEQ multiplex PCR reads in MiXCR, one entry per CDR3 protein. This repertoire shows roughly 89,000 distinct CDR3 sequences, roughly 96% found once; its top ten account for 0.62%. The authors sequenced TCR beta from blood CD8+ and CD4+ T cells. The CDR3 is 14 residues long. Trimming took 4 bases from V and 5 from J; bases not matched to a gene: 6. Per germline, CDR1 SGHRS and CDR2 YFSETQ. Sample: CD8+ T cells from PBMCs. The sequence was obtained from a human donor with Susac syndrome. The chain links TRBV5-1 to TRBJ2-1; 7 bases map to TRBD2. Here the CDR3 DNA reads TGCGCCAGCAGCGCCCGACTAGCTAACAATGAGCAGTTCTTC. This gives the protein CASSARLANNEQFF.